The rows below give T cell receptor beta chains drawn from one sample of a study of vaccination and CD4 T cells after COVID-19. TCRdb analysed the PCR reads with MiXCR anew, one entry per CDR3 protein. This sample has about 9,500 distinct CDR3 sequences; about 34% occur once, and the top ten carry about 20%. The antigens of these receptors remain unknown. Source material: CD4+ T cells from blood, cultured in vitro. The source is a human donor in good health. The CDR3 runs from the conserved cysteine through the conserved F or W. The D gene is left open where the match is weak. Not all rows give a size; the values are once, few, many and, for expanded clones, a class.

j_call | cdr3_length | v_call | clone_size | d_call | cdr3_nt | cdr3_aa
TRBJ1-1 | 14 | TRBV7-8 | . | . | TGTGCCAGCAGCTTAGCTCGAGGGGGCACTGAAGCTTTCTTT | CASSLARGGTEAFF
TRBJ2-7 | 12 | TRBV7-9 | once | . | TGTGCCAGCAGCCTACAGGGTGGTGAGCAGTACTTC | CASSLQGGEQYF
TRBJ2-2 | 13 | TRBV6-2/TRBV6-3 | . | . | TGTGCCAGCATTCGGGATAGCACCGGGGAGCTGTTTTTT | CASIRDSTGELFF
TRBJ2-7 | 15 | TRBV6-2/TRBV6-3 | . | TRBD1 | TGTGCCAGCACTCCCCCGGGACAGGGTGAGAAAGAGCAGTACTTC | CASTPPGQGEKEQYF
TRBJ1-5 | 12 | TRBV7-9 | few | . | TGTGCCAGCAGCTTAGACAATCAGCCCCAGCATTTT | CASSLDNQPQHF
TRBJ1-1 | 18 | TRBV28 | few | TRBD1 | TGTGCCAGCAGCTCCCGAAAAATGACCGGGACAGCAGGCACTGAAGCTTTCTTT | CASSSRKMTGTAGTEAFF
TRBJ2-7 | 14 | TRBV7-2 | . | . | TGTGCCAGCAGCCGACAGGCGAGCTCCTACGAGCAGTACTTC | CASSRQASSYEQYF
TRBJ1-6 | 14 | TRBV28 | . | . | TGTGCCAGCAGTATTTACAGTAATAATTCACCCCTCCACTTT | CASSIYSNNSPLHF
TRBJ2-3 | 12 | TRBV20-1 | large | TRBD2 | TGCAGTGCTAGGCGGGAGGGCCGCGGGCAGTATTTT | CSARREGRGQYF
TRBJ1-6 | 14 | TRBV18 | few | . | TGTGCCAGCTCACCTTCCCAGGTTAATTCACCCCTCCACTTT | CASSPSQVNSPLHF
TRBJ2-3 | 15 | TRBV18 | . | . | TGTGCCAGCTCACCAGAAGATAGCGGCTCAGATACGCAGTATTTT | CASSPEDSGSDTQYF
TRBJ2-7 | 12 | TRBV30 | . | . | TGTGCCTGGAGTGTACTGGGTCACGAGCAGTACTTC | CAWSVLGHEQYF
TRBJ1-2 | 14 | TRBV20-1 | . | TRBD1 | TGCAGCCGACGGGACAGGGTCAATAACTATGGCTACACCTTC | CSRRDRVNNYGYTF
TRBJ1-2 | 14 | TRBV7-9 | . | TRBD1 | TGTGCCAGCAGCTTGGGGACAGGGGACTATGGCTACACCTTC | CASSLGTGDYGYTF
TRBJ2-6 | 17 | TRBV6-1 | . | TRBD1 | TGTGCCAGCAGCTCGACAGGGGCCCTCGCTGGGGCCAACGTCCTGACTTTC | CASSSTGALAGANVLTF
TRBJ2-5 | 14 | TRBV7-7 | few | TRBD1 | TGTGCTAGCAGCTTTACAGGGGGCGGTGAGACCCAGTACTTC | CASSFTGGGETQYF
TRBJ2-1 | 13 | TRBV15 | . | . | TGTGCCACCAGCAGAGATCTAAGCCATGAGCAGTTCTTC | CATSRDLSHEQFF
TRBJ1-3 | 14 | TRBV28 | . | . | TGTGCCAGCAGTTCTCGGGGAGCTGGAAACACCATATATTTT | CASSSRGAGNTIYF
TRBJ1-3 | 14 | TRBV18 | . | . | TGTGCCAGCTCACCACGAGGGCCGACTGAGGATCGGGATTTT | CASSPRGPTEDRDF
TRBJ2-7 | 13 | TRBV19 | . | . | TGTGCTACCGCAACGGCAGGGTCGAAGGAGCAGTACTTC | CATATAGSKEQYF
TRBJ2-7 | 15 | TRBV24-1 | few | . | TGTGCCACCAGTGATACCGCGGGGCCCCCCTACGAGCAGTACTTC | CATSDTAGPPYEQYF
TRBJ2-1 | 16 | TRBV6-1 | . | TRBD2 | TGTGCCAGCAGTGAGGCCTTAGGACTAGGGAAGAATGAGCAGTTCTTC | CASSEALGLGKNEQFF
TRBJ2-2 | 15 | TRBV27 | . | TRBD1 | TGTGCCAGCAGTCGAGACAGGGTAAACACCGGGGAGCTGTTTTTT | CASSRDRVNTGELFF
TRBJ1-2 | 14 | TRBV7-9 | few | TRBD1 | TGTGCCAGCAGCTTAGTGCAGGGGGAAAATGGCTACACCTTC | CASSLVQGENGYTF
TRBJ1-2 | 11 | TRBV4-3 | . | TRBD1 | TGCGCCAGCTCTACAGGGGCTGGCTACACCTTC | CASSTGAGYTF
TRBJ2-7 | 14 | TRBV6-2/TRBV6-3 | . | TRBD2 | TGTGCCAGCAGCTCCAGCGGGAAAGGATACGAGCAGTACTTC | CASSSSGKGYEQYF
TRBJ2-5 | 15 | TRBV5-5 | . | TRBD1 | TGTGCCAGCAGCCTTAGACAGGGGGACTGGGAGACCCAGTACTTC | CASSLRQGDWETQYF
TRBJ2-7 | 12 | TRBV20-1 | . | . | TGCAGTGCTTTCTCAGAGGGTTACGAGCAGTACTTC | CSAFSEGYEQYF
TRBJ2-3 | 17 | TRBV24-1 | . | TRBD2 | TGTGCCACCAGTGATTGGTGGACTAGCGGGGGCACAGATACGCAGTATTTT | CATSDWWTSGGTDTQYF
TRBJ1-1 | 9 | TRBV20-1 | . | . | TGCAGGCAGAACACTGAAGCTTTCTTT | CRQNTEAFF
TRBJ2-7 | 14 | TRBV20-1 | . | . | TGCAGTGCTCGCGAAGGTAGGAGCTCCTACGAGCAGTACTTC | CSAREGRSSYEQYF
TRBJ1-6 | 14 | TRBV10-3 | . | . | TGTGCCATCAGTGAGTCGGACAGAGATTCACCCCTCCACTTT | CAISESDRDSPLHF
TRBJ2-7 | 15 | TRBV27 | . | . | TGTGCCAGCAGTCGGAAGGGAGGTTCGCCCTACGAGCAGTACTTC | CASSRKGGSPYEQYF
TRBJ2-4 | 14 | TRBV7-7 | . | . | TGTGCTAGCAGTAGCGGTGACTCCAAAAACATTCAGTACTTC | CASSSGDSKNIQYF
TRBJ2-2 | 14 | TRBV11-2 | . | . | TGTGCCGTTTCAGCGGTCACTAACACCGGGGAGCTGTTTTTT | CAVSAVTNTGELFF
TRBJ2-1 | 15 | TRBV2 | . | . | TGTGCCATCCGCCTGGCCCCGAAGCTCTACAATGAGCAGTTCTTC | CAIRLAPKLYNEQFF
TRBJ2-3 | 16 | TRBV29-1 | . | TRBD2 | TGCAGCGTTGAAGGAGGACTAGCGGGAGGTTGGTATACGCAGTATTTT | CSVEGGLAGGWYTQYF
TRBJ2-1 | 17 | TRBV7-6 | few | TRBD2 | TGTGCCAGCAGCTCCAAGTTAAGCGGGAGGAACTACAATGAGCAGTTCTTC | CASSSKLSGRNYNEQFF
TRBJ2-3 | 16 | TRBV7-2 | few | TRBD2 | TGTGCCAGCGGCCCTTGGCTAGCGGTCGGCACAGATACGCAGTATTTT | CASGPWLAVGTDTQYF
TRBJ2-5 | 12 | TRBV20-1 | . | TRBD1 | TGCAGTGCAGGGGACAGGGGAGAGACCCAGTACTTC | CSAGDRGETQYF
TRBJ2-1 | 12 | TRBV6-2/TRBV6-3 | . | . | TGTGCCAGCAGTTACTCCTCGCTAGCGCAGTTCTTC | CASSYSSLAQFF
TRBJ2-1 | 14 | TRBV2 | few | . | TGTGCCAGCAGCCCCCCGGGTGGGCGCAATGAGCAGTTCTTC | CASSPPGGRNEQFF
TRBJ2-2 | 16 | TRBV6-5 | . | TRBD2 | TGTGCCAGCAGTTACTCGAGAGCGGGGGGGACCGGGGAGCTGTTTTTT | CASSYSRAGGTGELFF
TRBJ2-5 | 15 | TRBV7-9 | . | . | TGTGCCAGCAGCGCCTGGCACGGGGGCGCGGAGACCCAGTACTTC | CASSAWHGGAETQYF
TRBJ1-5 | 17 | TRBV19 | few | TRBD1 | TGTGCCAGTAGTCCCCGGGACAGGGGGCCCATCAATCAGCCCCAGCATTTT | CASSPRDRGPINQPQHF
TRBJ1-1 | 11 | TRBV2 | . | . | TGTGCCATTGGCGGTGGTGGTGAAGCTTTCTTT | CAIGGGGEAFF
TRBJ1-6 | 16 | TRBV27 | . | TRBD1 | TGTGCCAGCAGTAAGGAGACAGGGGTCTACAATTCACCCCTCCACTTT | CASSKETGVYNSPLHF
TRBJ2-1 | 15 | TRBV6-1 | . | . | TGTGCCACGCGCTCGACGGGGGTACAGGGGAATGAGCAGTTCTTC | CATRSTGVQGNEQFF
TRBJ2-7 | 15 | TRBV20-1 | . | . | TGCAGTGCTAGAGAGTTGGAACGGACTTTCTACGAGCAGTACTTC | CSARELERTFYEQYF
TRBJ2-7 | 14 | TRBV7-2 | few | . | TGTGCCAGCAGCCCGGGAGTTAGCTCCTACGAGCAGTACTTC | CASSPGVSSYEQYF
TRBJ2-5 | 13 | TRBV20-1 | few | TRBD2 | TGCAGTTCTAAGCGGGAGGGCCGGGAGACCCAGTACTTC | CSSKREGRETQYF
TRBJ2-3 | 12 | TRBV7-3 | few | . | TGTGCCAGCAGCCCGGCAGGAGATACGCAGTATTTT | CASSPAGDTQYF
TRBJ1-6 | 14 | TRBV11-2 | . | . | TGTGCCAGCAGCTTACCTGTACAAAATTCACCCCTCCACTTT | CASSLPVQNSPLHF